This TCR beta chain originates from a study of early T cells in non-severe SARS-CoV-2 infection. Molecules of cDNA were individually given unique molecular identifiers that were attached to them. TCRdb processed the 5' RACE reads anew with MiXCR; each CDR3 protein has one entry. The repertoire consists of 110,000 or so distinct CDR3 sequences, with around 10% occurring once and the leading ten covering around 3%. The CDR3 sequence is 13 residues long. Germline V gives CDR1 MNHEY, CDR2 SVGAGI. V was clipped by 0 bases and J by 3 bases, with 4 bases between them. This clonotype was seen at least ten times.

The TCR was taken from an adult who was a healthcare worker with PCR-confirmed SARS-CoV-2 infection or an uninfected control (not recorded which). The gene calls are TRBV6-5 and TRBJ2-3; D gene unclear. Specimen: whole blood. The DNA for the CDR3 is TGTGCCAGCAGTTACTCGTTAACAGATACGCAGTATTTT. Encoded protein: CASSYSLTDTQYF.